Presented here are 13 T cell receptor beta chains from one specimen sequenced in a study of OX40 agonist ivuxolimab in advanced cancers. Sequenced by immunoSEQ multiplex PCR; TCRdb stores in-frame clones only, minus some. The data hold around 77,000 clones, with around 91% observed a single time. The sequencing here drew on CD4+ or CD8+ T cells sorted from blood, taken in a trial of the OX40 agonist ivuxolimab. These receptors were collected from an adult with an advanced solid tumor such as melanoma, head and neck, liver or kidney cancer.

The CDR3 sequence: CASSPARFATYEQYF. The CDR3, as DNA: TGTGCCAGCAGCCCCGCCCGATTTGCTACCTACGAGCAGTACTTC. This chain links TRBV7-9 with TRBJ2-7; no clear D. The CDR3 has 15 residues. Germline CDR1 is SEHNR and CDR2 is FQNEAQ (reference sequence). Trimming stripped 5 bases from V and 2 bases from J, with 16 bases between.

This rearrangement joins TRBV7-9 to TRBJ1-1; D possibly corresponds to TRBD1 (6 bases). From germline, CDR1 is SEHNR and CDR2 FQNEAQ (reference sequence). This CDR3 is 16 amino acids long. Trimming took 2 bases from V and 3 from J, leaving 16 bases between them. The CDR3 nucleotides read TGTGCCAGCAGCTTAACAAGGGGGGGAACTTACACTGAAGCTTTCTTT. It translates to CASSLTRGGTYTEAFF. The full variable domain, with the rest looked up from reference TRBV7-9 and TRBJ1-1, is DTGVSQNPRHKITKRGQNVTFRCDPISEHNRLYWYRQTLGQGPEFLTYFQNEAQLEKSRLLSDRFSAERPKGSFSTLEIQRTEQGDSAMYLCASSLTRGGTYTEAFFGQGTRLTVV.

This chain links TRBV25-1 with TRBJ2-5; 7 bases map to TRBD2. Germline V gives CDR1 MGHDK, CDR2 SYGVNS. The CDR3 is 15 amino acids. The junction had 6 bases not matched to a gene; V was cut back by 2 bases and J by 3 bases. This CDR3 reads CASSEKLATKETQYF. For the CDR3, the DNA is TGTGCCAGCAGTGAAAAACTAGCGACCAAAGAGACCCAGTACTTC.

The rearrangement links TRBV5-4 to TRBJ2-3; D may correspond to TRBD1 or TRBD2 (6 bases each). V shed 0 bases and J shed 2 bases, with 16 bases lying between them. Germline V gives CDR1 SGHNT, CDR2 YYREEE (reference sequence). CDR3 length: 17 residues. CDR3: CASSLDPRGAATDTQYF. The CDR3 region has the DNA TGTGCCAGCAGCTTGGATCCTAGGGGGGCGGCCACAGATACGCAGTATTTT.

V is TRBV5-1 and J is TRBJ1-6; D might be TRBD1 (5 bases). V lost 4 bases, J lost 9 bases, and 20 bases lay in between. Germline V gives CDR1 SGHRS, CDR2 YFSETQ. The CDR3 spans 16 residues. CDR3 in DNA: TGCGCCAGCAGCACCGAGCCAGGGCCTGGAGGTTCACCCCTCCACTTT. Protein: CASSTEPGPGGSPLHF. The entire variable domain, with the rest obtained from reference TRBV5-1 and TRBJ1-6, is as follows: KAGVTQTPRYLIKTRGQQVTLSCSPISGHRSVSWYQQTPGQGLQFLFEYFSETQRNKGNFPGRFSGRQFSNSRSEMNVSTLELGDSALYLCASSTEPGPGGSPLHFGNGTRLTVT.

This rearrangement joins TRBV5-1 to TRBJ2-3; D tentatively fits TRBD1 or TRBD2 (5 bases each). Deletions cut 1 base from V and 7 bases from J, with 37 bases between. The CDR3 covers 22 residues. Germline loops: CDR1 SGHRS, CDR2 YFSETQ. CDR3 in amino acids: CASSLFARVRQRPGPRPNTQYF. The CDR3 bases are TGCGCCAGCAGCTTGTTCGCCAGGGTCAGGCAGCGGCCGGGGCCTCGACCAAATACGCAGTATTTT.

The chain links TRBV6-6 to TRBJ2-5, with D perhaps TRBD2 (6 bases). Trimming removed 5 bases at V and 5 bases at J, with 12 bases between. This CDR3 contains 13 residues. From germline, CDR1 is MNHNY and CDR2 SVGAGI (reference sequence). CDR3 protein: CASSRGNAETQYF. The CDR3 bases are TGTGCCAGCAGTCGCGGGAACGCGGAGACCCAGTACTTC.

CDR3 in DNA: TGTGCCAGCAGCTTGAAATCTACCGAAAAACTGTTTTTT. Its protein is CASSLKSTEKLFF. V is TRBV5-4 and J is TRBJ1-4; no reliable D call. V was pared by 1 base and J by 8 bases, with 9 bases between. The germline gives CDR1 SGHNT, CDR2 YYREEE (reference sequence). The CDR3 runs to 13 residues.

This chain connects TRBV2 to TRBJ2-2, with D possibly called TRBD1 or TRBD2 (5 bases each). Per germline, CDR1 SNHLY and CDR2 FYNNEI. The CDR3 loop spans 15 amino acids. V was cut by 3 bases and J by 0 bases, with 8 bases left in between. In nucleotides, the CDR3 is TGTGCCAGCAGTGATGGGGGAACGAACACCGGGGAGCTGTTTTTT. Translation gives CASSDGGTNTGELFF.

CDR3 bases: TGTGCCAGCAGCCTACTAGCGGGGGGACACCAAGAGACCCAGTACTTC. Encoded protein: CASSLLAGGHQETQYF. The chain joins TRBV7-2 to TRBJ2-5; TRBD2 matches 12 bases. This CDR3 contains 16 residues. J lost 0 bases, V lost 5 bases, and 4 bases had no gene match. The V gene's germline CDR1 is SGHTA and CDR2 FQGNSA.

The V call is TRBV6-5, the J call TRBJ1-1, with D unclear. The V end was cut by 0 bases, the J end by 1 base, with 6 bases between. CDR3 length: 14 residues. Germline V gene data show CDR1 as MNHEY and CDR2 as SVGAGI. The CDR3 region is CASSYSEGNTEAFF. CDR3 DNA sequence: TGTGCCAGCAGTTACTCAGAGGGGAACACTGAAGCTTTCTTT.

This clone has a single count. CDR3 sequence: CASSIDGRVPYNEQFF. DNA for the CDR3: TGTGCCAGTAGTATAGATGGAAGGGTCCCATACAATGAGCAGTTCTTC. J is TRBJ2-1 and V is TRBV19; no clear D. Germline CDR1 and CDR2: LNHDA and SQIVND (reference sequence). CDR3 length equals 16 residues. Trimming took 0 bases from V and 4 from J, leaving 13 bases between them.

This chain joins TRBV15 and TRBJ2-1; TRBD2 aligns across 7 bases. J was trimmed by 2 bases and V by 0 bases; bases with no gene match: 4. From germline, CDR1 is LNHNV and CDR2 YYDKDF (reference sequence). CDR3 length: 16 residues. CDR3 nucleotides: TGTGCCACCAGCAGAGACTCGGCGGGAGCCTACAATGAGCAGTTCTTC. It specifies CATSRDSAGAYNEQFF.